This T cell receptor beta chain was captured in a study of T cells in Graves' hyperthyroidism and ophthalmopathy (dated by TCRdb to the late 2010s). At the level of the whole study: Peripheral blood was sampled at the time of initial diagnosis, prior to any treatment. The approximately 97 discovery patients were randomly divided into training and test sets at a 7:3 ratio. Following sampling, methimazole starting at 30 mg daily was given to hyperthyroidism patients, and high-dose intravenous methylprednisolone was given to ophthalmopathy patients. According to the paper, TCR Vbeta CDR3 sequencing was carried out on some 130 peripheral blood samples, which came from under 50 ophthalmopathy, around 75 hyperthyroidism and roughly 17 progressor patients. A discovery cohort of approximately 100 patients, 43 with Graves' ophthalmopathy and under 60 with stable Graves' hyperthyroidism, was used to find distinguishing TCR V-J signatures. Thyroid tissue and blood T-cell repertoires from over 5 Graves' hyperthyroidism patients were also compared in the study. Prospective prediction of ophthalmopathy was tested in an independent validation cohort of 18 to 20 hyperthyroidism patients and 15 to 17 patients who later progressed to ophthalmopathy. The study at large found these results: No statistical method was used to set the sample size in advance, and investigators knew the group allocation. Most expanded thyroid clonotypes (frequency above 0.001) were also detected in blood, a finding suggesting that blood repertoires may reflect thyroid immune responses. Ophthalmopathy was separated from stable hyperthyroidism by a 13 V-J signature model, with approximately 85% sensitivity and about 84% specificity obtained in cross-validation and 80%/75% obtained in testing. In validation, the model predicted progression to ophthalmopathy a median of approximately 6.6 months before onset, with over 55% sensitivity and almost 75% specificity.

Deletion took 6 bases off V and 1 base off J, with a span of 16 bases between the germline ends. The germline V gene provides CDR1 MNHNS and CDR2 SASEGT. Including the terminal cysteine and phenylalanine, the CDR3 comprises 16 residues. The CDR3 DNA has 48 bases and is translated from base 1. The TCR beta CDR3 regions were amplified from RNA transcripts. The first round of RT-PCR for the TCR CDR3 was performed with the HTBI primer set and the Qiagen OneStep RT-PCR kit. The libraries were constructed in a second round of multiplex PCR and then size-selected and purified. Paired-end sequencing of the libraries was performed with 100 bp reads on an Illumina HiSeq2000. The source study handled its data this way. SOAPnuke was used to process the raw data, removing reads that contained adapters or uncalled bases, had a mean Phred below 15, or lacked an exact match to the constant primer or identifier. High-quality paired reads were merged using COPE v1.2.5, and each unique nucleotide sequence was defined as a clonotype. Clonotypes were aligned to IMGT TRBV, TRBD and TRBJ reference segments using MiTCR v1.1. The analysis was restricted to V-J combinations with a frequency above 0.0001, which together covered roughly 99% of the repertoires. A TCS score was defined as the ratio between F50 (clonal expansion) and ExV (chaos), using BLOSUM62-based TCRdist between CDR3 peptides within each V-J. Welch's t-statistics and random forest reduced fewer than 550 V-J features to under 15, which were used in a naive Bayes classifier (R e1071). TCRdb trimmed the raw reads at Q25, called clones with MiXCR and kept productive beta chains. Each entry merges the rows of one CDR3 protein and shows their most common DNA and genes. TCRdb, not the original authors, processed these V and J calls. In all, the sample holds about 550,000 distinct CDR3 sequences, and around 21% of those were seen once. The ten largest clones represent approximately 25% of the sample.

This clonotype has a count of ten or more. Its specific antigen is unknown. No base qualities exist here, and no much larger clone lies one base off it. Stable Graves' hyperthyroidism was defined as the absence of progression to ophthalmopathy over 18 months of follow-up. The hyperthyroidism patients were between 18 and 65 years old and newly diagnosed, with a disease duration of less than 2 months. Exclusion was applied to patients with uncontrolled infections, other autoimmune diseases, pregnancy or lactation. Clinical symptoms, serum thyroxine and TRAb, thyroid ultrasound, and orbital computed tomography formed the basis for the diagnoses. Ficoll-Paque density gradient centrifugation was used to isolate PBMCs from around 10 ml of fresh peripheral blood. Total RNA was extracted with Trizol reagent, and quality was checked on an Agilent 2100 Bioanalyzer.

The specimen was blood. The sequence was collected from a man between 18 and 29 years old with Graves' hyperthyroidism. The rearrangement joined TRBV6-1 to TRBJ1-3; a confident D gene designation cannot be given. The CDR3 region reads CASSREAVISGNTIYF. The DNA sequence follows: TGTGCCAGCAGCCGGGAGGCGGTGATATCTGGAAACACCATATATTTT.